This T cell receptor (beta chain) is from a study of T cell responses to AZD1222 COVID-19 vaccine. In the study overall: Second-dose intervals of approximately 4 or approximately 12 weeks were pooled.

Data came from immunoSEQ multiplex PCR; TCRdb stores just in-frame clones and leaves some out. The sample carries about 130,000 clones, about nine tenths recorded once. General study findings and limits: Spike-specific TCR breadth and depth went up after people got two AZD1222 doses. Only a handful of AZD1222 recipients, six or seven in all, had baseline seropositivity. The donors showed a predominance of white British ancestry and of females, with possible underestimation of clonal diversity.

The CDR3 is 17 residues long. Germline CDR1 and CDR2: SGHTS and YDEGEE. Losses at the gene ends were 1 base for V and 5 bases for J; bases not matched to a gene: 9. Comments on this clone: Its antigen remains unidentified.

This sequence joins TRBV5-8 and TRBJ1-6; 7 nucleotides line up with TRBD1. The sequence came from an adult in good health. Specimen: peripheral blood, collected on day 0 of AZD1222 vaccination. The CDR3 nucleotides read TGTGCCAGCAGCTTGTTTTTCGGGACAGTAAATAATTCACCCCTCCACTTT. Protein sequence: CASSLFFGTVNNSPLHF.